The 7 T cell receptor beta chains in this list originate from one sample, sequenced in a study of response to subunit inactivated influenza vaccine. TCRdb ran MiXCR on the RT-PCR reads and lists one entry per CDR3 protein. Among fewer than 600,000 distinct CDR3 sequences listed, more than 7% were seen once. The source material was PBMCs from blood, sampled approximately 25 months after vaccination. Receptor source: a man between 45 and 75 years old who received an inactivated influenza vaccine.

This clonotype has only a few counts. J is TRBJ2-4 and V is TRBV20-1; TRBD2 agrees at 11 bases. CDR1 and CDR2 from the germline V gene are DFQATT and SNEGSKA (reference sequence). The CDR3 runs 18 residues. V shed 3 bases, J shed 3 bases, and the junction held 13 bases outside the gene matches. The CDR3 spells CSARVWIAGGPDKNIQYF. The CDR3, as DNA: TGCAGTGCTAGGGTCTGGATAGCGGGAGGGCCGGACAAAAACATTCAGTACTTC.

This clonotype has just a few counts. The rearrangement joins TRBV6-5 to TRBJ1-2; perhaps TRBD1 as D (5 bases). This CDR3 contains 14 residues. The germline V and J ends were trimmed by 2 bases and 2 bases, with 9 bases remaining between them. Per the germline V gene, CDR1 is MNHEY and CDR2 is SVGAGI. CDR3 region: CASSYRRTNYGYTF. CDR3 bases: TGTGCCAGCAGTTACCGTCGGACAAACTATGGCTACACCTTC.

Comments on this clonotype: A read error may explain this, as a much larger clone is one base away. The genes are TRBV4-2 and TRBJ2-3; possible D gene TRBD1, 5 bases. Germline V gene data show CDR1 as LGHNA and CDR2 as YNFKEQ. Between the trimmed V and J ends, which lost 0 bases and 1 base, there was a span of 8 bases. The CDR3 extends over 15 amino acids. The CDR3, as DNA: TGTGCCAGCAGCCAAGAGCAGGGTTGCACAGATACGCAGTATTTT. Its translation: CASSQEQGCTDTQYF.

This clonotype was recorded a few times. The genes are TRBV10-3 and TRBJ2-3; 11 positions match TRBD2. Per germline, CDR1 ENHRY and CDR2 SYGVKD. The CDR3 sequence is 14 residues long. The V segment lost 8 bases and the J segment 3 bases; nucleotides outside the gene matches: 4. The CDR3 DNA reads as TGTGCCATCCAGACTAGCGGGGAGACAGATACGCAGTATTTT. Protein sequence: CAIQTSGETDTQYF.

Only a few counts were recorded for this clonotype. This sequence joins TRBV6-2 or TRBV6-3 and TRBJ2-1, with 10 bases lining up with TRBD2. V was pared by 6 bases and J by 14 bases, with 22 bases of the junction left unmatched. The CDR3 runs to 17 residues. The germline CDR1 and CDR2 sequences are MNHEY and SVGEGT. CDR3 DNA sequence: TGTGCCAGCAGCCCTCCCAGGCTAGCGGGAGCCAATAGGGGGAAGTTCTTC. This gives the protein CASSPPRLAGANRGKFF.

The chain links TRBV28 to TRBJ2-7; D is uncertain. The CDR3 is 15 residues long. Trimming took off 6 bases at V and 3 bases at J, with 18 bases between the two ends. Germline V CDR1 and CDR2: MDHEN, SYDVKM. CDR3 coding DNA: TGTGCCAGCAGACTTAGGCCGGAAGGTAACTACGAGCAGTACTTC. Translation: CASRLRPEGNYEQYF.

This clonotype has at least ten counts. This chain uses TRBV7-9 with TRBJ2-3; D gene ambiguous. Germline V gives CDR1 SEHNR, CDR2 FQNEAQ (reference sequence). Trimming removed 5 bases at V and 0 bases at J, with 9 bases between. The CDR3 totals 14 residues. CDR3 DNA: TGTGCCAGCAGCCATTCCGCAAGCACAGATACGCAGTATTTT. It specifies CASSHSASTDTQYF.